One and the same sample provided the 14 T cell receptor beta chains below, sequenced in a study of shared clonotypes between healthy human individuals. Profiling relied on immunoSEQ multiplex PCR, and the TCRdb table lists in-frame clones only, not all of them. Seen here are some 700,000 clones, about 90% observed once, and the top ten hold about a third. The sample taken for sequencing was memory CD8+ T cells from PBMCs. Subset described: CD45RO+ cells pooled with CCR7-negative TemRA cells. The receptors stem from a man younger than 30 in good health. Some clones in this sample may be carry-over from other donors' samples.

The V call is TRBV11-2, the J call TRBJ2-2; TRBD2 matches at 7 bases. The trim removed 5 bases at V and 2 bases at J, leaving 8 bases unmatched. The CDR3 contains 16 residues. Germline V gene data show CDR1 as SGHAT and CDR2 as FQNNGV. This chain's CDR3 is CASSPWGGGNTGELFF. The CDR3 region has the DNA TGTGCCAGCAGCCCCTGGGGGGGTGGCAACACCGGGGAGCTGTTTTTT.

CDR3 sequence (DNA): TGTGCCTGGACTTGGACAACTAGCACAGATACGCAGTATTTT. Its translation: CAWTWTTSTDTQYF. V and J are TRBV30 and TRBJ2-3; tentative D call: TRBD1 (5 bases). The germline gives CDR1 GTSNPN, CDR2 SVGIG (reference sequence). The length of the CDR3 is 14 residues. V gave up 4 bases and J gave up 0 bases, with 11 bases separating them.

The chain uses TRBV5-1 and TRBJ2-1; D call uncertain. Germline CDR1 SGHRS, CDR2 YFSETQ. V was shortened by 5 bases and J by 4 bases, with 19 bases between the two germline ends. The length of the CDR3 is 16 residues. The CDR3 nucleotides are TGCGCCAGCAGTACCAGTTTGCGCGCCCTTTACAATGAGCAGTTCTTC. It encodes CASSTSLRALYNEQFF.

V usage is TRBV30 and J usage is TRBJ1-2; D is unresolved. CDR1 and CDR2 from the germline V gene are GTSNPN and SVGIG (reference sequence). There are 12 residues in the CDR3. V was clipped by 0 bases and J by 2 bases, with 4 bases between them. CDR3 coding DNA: TGTGCCTGGAGTGTACAGAACTATGGCTACACCTTC. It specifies CAWSVQNYGYTF.

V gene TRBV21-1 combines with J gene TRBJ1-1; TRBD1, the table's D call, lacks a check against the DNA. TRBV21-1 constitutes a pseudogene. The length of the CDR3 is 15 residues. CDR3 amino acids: CASSKVRTGSLEAFF. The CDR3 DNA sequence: TGTGCCAGCAGCAAAGTGCGGACAGGGTCCCTTGAAGCTTTCTTT.

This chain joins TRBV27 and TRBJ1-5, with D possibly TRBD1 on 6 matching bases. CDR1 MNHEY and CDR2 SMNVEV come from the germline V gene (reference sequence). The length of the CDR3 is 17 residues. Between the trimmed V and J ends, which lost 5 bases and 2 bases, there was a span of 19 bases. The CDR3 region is CASSLQAAGEGNQPQHF. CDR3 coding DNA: TGTGCCAGCAGTCTCCAGGCCGCAGGGGAAGGCAATCAGCCCCAGCATTTT.

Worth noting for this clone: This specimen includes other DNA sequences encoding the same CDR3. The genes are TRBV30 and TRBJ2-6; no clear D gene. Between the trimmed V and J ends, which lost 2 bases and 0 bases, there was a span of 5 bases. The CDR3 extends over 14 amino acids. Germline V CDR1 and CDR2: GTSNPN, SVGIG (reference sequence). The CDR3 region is CAWSLGSGANVLTF. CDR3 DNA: TGTGCCTGGAGTTTGGGCTCTGGGGCCAACGTCCTGACTTTC.

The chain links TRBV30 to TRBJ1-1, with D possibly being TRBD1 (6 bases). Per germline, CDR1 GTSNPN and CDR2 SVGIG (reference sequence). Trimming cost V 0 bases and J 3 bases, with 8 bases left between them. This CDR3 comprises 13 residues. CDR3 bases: TGTGCCTGGAGTGTAGGGGGACACACTGAAGCTTTCTTT. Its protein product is CAWSVGGHTEAFF.

The chain's CDR3 is CASSGGTVYNEQFF. In nucleotides, the CDR3 is TGTGCCAGCAGCGGGGGGACAGTGTACAATGAGCAGTTCTTC. The rearrangement links TRBV9 to TRBJ2-1, with 7 bases aligning to TRBD1. The J segment lost 4 bases and the V segment lost 3 bases, leaving 4 bases of the junction unmatched. The CDR3 is made up of 14 amino acids. Germline V gene lookup returns CDR1 SGDLS and CDR2 YYNGEE. Based on the CDR3 plus reference TRBV9 and TRBJ2-1, the full variable domain is DSGVTQTPKHLITATGQRVTLRCSPRSGDLSVYWYQQSLDQGLQFLIQYYNGEERAKGNILERFSAQQFPDLHSELNLSSLELGDSALYFCASSGGTVYNEQFFGPGTRLTVL.

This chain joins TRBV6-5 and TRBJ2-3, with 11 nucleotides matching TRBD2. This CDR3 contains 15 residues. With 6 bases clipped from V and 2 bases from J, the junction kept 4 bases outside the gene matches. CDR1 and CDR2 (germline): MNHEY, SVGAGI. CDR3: CASSLAGGFTDTQYF. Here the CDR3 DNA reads TGTGCCAGCAGCTTAGCGGGAGGGTTCACAGATACGCAGTATTTT.

CDR3 region: CSVQGGDGYTF. CDR3 in DNA: TGCAGCGTTCAGGGAGGAGATGGCTACACCTTC. The chain employs TRBV29-1 and TRBJ1-2; the D gene is possibly TRBD1 (5 bases). The CDR3 runs 11 residues. Germline CDR1 SQVTM, CDR2 ANQGSEA. Trimming shortened V by 5 bases and J by 6 bases, and 10 bases separated the two germline ends.

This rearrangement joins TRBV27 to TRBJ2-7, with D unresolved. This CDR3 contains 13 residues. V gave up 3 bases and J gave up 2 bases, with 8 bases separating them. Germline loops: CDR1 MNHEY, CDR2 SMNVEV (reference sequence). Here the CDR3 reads CASSFAVTYEQYF. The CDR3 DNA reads TGTGCCAGCAGTTTCGCAGTCACCTACGAGCAGTACTTC.

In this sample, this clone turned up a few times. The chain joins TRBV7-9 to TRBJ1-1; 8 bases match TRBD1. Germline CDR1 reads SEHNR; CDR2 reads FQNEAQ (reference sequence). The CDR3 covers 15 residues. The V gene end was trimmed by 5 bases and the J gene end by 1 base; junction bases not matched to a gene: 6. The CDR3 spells CASSPWDRWNTEAFF. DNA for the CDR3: TGTGCCAGCAGCCCGTGGGACAGGTGGAACACTGAAGCTTTCTTT. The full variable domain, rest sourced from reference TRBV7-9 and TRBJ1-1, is DTGVSQNPRHKITKRGQNVTFRCDPISEHNRLYWYRQTLGQGPEFLTYFQNEAQLEKSRLLSDRFSAERPKGSFSTLEIQRTEQGDSAMYLCASSPWDRWNTEAFFGQGTRLTVV.

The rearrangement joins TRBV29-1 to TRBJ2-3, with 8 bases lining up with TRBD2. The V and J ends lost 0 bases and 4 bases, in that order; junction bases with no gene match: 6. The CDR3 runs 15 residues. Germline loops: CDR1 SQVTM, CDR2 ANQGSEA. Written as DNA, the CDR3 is TGCAGCGTTGAAGACAGAAGCGGGAGAGCAGATACGCAGTATTTT. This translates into CSVEDRSGRADTQYF.